This T cell receptor (beta chain) was sequenced in a study of T-cell reconstitution after alpha-beta-depleted transplantation in children. The CDR3 has 16 residues. CDR1 and CDR2 from the germline V gene are KGHDR and SFDVKD. Trimming cost V 4 bases and J 1 base, with 12 bases left between them. Unique molecular identifiers tagged the TCRbeta library. TCRdb re-derived calls from the PCR reads in MiXCR, one entry per CDR3 protein. Seen here are about 870,000 distinct CDR3 sequences, under 20% observed once, and the top ten hold under 6%. Study-level points and caveats: Several hundred graft clones that had expanded were reportedly the source of alpha-beta T cells about two months after transplant. T-cell counts and diversity at one year following transplant were attributed mainly to newly produced T cells. Some patients showed high day-60 TCRbeta diversity, which derived from surviving recipient T cells and thymic progenitors.

This clonotype occurred a few times. What it recognizes is unknown. V is TRBV24-1 and J is TRBJ2-2, with TRBD1 as a possible D gene (6 bases). Sequenced here: PBMCs, mostly from graft donor cells, sampled 360 days after TCRalphabeta/CD19-depleted stem cell transplant. The sequence was obtained from a male patient aged 10-17 years who had a stem cell transplant for acute lymphoblastic leukemia, so the T cells may come from the graft donor. In DNA form, the CDR3 reads TGTGCCACCAGTGAAACCGGGACAAGGAACACCGGGGAGCTGTTTTTT. Protein: CATSETGTRNTGELFF.